Below are 32 T cell receptor beta chains sequenced from a single sample in a study of vaccination and CD4 T cells after COVID-19. Via MiXCR, TCRdb re-called the PCR reads, giving one row per CDR3 protein. This table has roughly 22,000 distinct CDR3 sequences, about 57% appearing once. The material was CD4+ T cells from blood, obtained before SARS-CoV-2 vaccination. These receptor sequences come from a human donor who had recovered from COVID-19.

This clonotype was counted once. The genes are TRBV27 and TRBJ1-4; D is undetermined. The CDR3 length is 17 residues. Trimming pared 5 bases from V and 8 bases from J, leaving 24 bases between. Germline assignment: CDR1 MNHEY and CDR2 SMNVEV (reference sequence). The CDR3 nucleotides are TGTGCCAGCAGTCCCCGCGGTCAGGTGAGGGCTGGAGAAAAACTGTTTTTT. Protein sequence: CASSPRGQVRAGEKLFF.

This clonotype was detected a few times. This rearrangement joins TRBV6-1 to TRBJ2-7; the match to TRBD2 covers 15 bases. Per the germline V gene, CDR1 is MNHNS and CDR2 is SASEGT. The junction had 10 bases not matched to a gene; V was cut back by 7 bases and J by 6 bases. This CDR3 spans 16 amino acids. The CDR3 here is CASNPGGLAGGLEQYF. CDR3 sequence (DNA): TGTGCCAGCAATCCAGGGGGACTAGCGGGAGGTCTCGAGCAGTACTTC.

CDR3 coding DNA: TGTGCCACCAGTGGGTCTCCAGATACGCAGTATTTT. It yields the protein CATSGSPDTQYF. The chain uses TRBV24-1 and TRBJ2-3, with unresolved D. The V gene lost 5 bases and the J gene lost 4 bases, with 6 bases spanning the gap. The CDR3 has 12 residues. The germline CDR1 and CDR2 sequences are KGHDR and SFDVKD.

This clonotype has a handful of counts. The chain combines TRBV20-1 with TRBJ2-2, with TRBD1 identical over 7 bases. There are 15 residues in the CDR3. V lost 3 bases and J lost 7; bases outside the gene matches: 11. The germline V gene encodes CDR1 DFQATT and CDR2 SNEGSKA (reference sequence). CDR3 region: CSARKGGTFLGELFF. CDR3 DNA sequence: TGCAGTGCTAGGAAAGGGGGCACCTTCCTCGGGGAGCTGTTTTTT.

The chain carries TRBV23-1 and TRBJ2-5; 9 nucleotides align to TRBD2. TRBV23-1 qualifies as an ORF whose function is uncertain. The CDR3 spans 20 residues. Trimming removed 7 bases from V and 5 bases from J; junction bases left unmatched: 26. CDR3: CASNVKWGKVAGVWLETQYF. CDR3 DNA: TGCGCCAGCAACGTCAAGTGGGGTAAGGTAGCGGGAGTGTGGTTGGAGACCCAGTACTTC.

V is TRBV5-1 and J is TRBJ1-5; D gene unclear. The CDR3 is 14 residues long. Trimming pared 0 bases from V and 1 base from J, leaving 5 bases between. Germline CDR1 is SGHRS and CDR2 is YFSETQ. CDR3 coding DNA: TGCGCCAGCAGCTTGGGGCTGAGCAATCAGCCCCAGCATTTT. This encodes CASSLGLSNQPQHF.

The chain joins TRBV28 to TRBJ2-1; TRBD1 matches at 12 bases. This CDR3 comprises 16 residues. With V trimmed by 5 bases and J by 8 bases, 10 bases remained unmatched. Looked up from germline, CDR1 is MDHEN and CDR2 is SYDVKM. In nucleotides, the CDR3 is TGTGCCAGCAGTCAAGCCGGGACAGGGGGCAGGGATGAGCAGTTCTTC. It codes for CASSQAGTGGRDEQFF.

The chain couples TRBV28 to TRBJ2-4; 8 bases align to TRBD1. This CDR3 spans 13 amino acids. Trimming cost V 5 bases and J 7 bases; bases outside gene matches: 4. CDR1 and CDR2 (germline): MDHEN, SYDVKM. The CDR3 region is CASSPRDRNIQYF. DNA for the CDR3: TGTGCCAGCAGTCCCCGGGACAGGAACATTCAGTACTTC. Full variable domain (missing parts from reference TRBV28 and TRBJ2-4): DVKVTQSSRYLVKRTGEKVFLECVQDMDHENMFWYRQDPGLGLRLIYFSYDVKMKEKGDIPEGYSVSREKKERFSLILESASTNQTSMYLCASSPRDRNIQYFGAGTRLSVL.

This clonotype was recorded a few times. The chain carries TRBV6-1 and TRBJ1-6; D is possibly TRBD1 (6 bases). This CDR3 is built from 14 residues. Per germline, CDR1 MNHNS and CDR2 SASEGT. V gave up 7 bases and J gave up 8 bases, with 15 bases separating them. CDR3 sequence reads: CASTTPDSYSPLHF. CDR3 nucleotide sequence: TGTGCCAGCACCACCCCGGACAGTTATTCACCCCTCCACTTT.

This rearrangement joins TRBV7-6 to TRBJ2-2; 11 bases are a match to TRBD1. The CDR3 has 16 residues. Germline loops: CDR1 SGHVS, CDR2 FNYEAQ. V dropped 1 base and J dropped 4; count of bases not matched to a gene: 2. This CDR3 reads CASSLEGTGGTGELFF. The CDR3 DNA is TGTGCCAGCAGCTTAGAGGGGACAGGGGGCACCGGGGAGCTGTTTTTT. Filled out from reference TRBV7-6 and TRBJ2-2, the complete variable domain reads GAGVSQSPRYKVTKRGQDVALRCDPISGHVSLYWYRQALGQGPEFLTYFNYEAQQDKSGLPNDRFSAERPEGSISTLTIQRTEQRDSAMYRCASSLEGTGGTGELFFGEGSRLTVL.

Only a few counts were recorded for this clonotype. This chain connects TRBV19 to TRBJ1-5; TRBD1 agrees at 8 bases. The length of the CDR3 is 17 residues. V trimming: 7 bases; J trimming: 0 bases; junction bases outside the gene matches: 11. Germline CDR1 and CDR2: LNHDA and SQIVND (reference sequence). As DNA, the CDR3 is TGTGCCAGTAAGACGAGACAGGGGAACTATAGCAATCAGCCCCAGCATTTT. The encoded protein is CASKTRQGNYSNQPQHF.

In this sample, this clonotype is medium-sized. The chain recombines TRBV19 with TRBJ1-1, with TRBD1 matching 9 bases. Germline V lookup: CDR1 LNHDA, CDR2 SQIVND (reference sequence). The CDR3 runs to 14 residues. Unmatched junction bases numbered 6, after V lost 4 bases and J lost 6 bases. This CDR3 is CASSRGQGTAEAFF. The DNA for the CDR3 is TGTGCCAGTAGTAGGGGACAGGGTACTGCTGAAGCTTTCTTT.

The chain recombines TRBV28 with TRBJ2-7, with 9 bases aligning to TRBD1. This CDR3 comprises 14 residues. Trimming at V came to 6 bases and at J to 8 bases, leaving 11 bases not matched to a gene. Germline loops: CDR1 MDHEN, CDR2 SYDVKM. The CDR3 nucleotides are TGTGCCAGCAGCCCTAGACAGGGGGGTACGAAGCAGTACTTC. Amino acids: CASSPRQGGTKQYF. Complete variable domain (other parts from reference TRBV28 and TRBJ2-7): DVKVTQSSRYLVKRTGEKVFLECVQDMDHENMFWYRQDPGLGLRLIYFSYDVKMKEKGDIPEGYSVSREKKERFSLILESASTNQTSMYLCASSPRQGGTKQYFGPGTRLTVT.

The rearrangement uses TRBV19 and TRBJ2-1; TRBD2 matches 8 bases. V lost 7 bases, J lost 9 bases, and 14 bases stayed unmatched. The CDR3 extends over 15 amino acids. CDR1 and CDR2 (germline): LNHDA, SQIVND (reference sequence). CDR3 sequence: CASNMRTSHVGEQFF. For the CDR3, the DNA is TGTGCCAGTAACATGAGGACTAGCCACGTCGGTGAGCAGTTCTTC.

The gene calls are TRBV6-1 and TRBJ2-7; 8 positions match TRBD1. CDR3 length: 13 residues. Unmatched junction bases numbered 6, after V lost 6 bases and J lost 5 bases. The germline CDR1 and CDR2 sequences are MNHNS and SASEGT. CDR3 sequence (DNA): TGTGCCAGCAGAGGACAGGGCAACGACGAGCAGTACTTC. Its translation: CASRGQGNDEQYF.

CDR3 residues: CATSETASGSWNEQFF. CDR3 DNA: TGTGCCACCAGTGAGACAGCTAGCGGCTCCTGGAATGAGCAGTTCTTC. This sequence joins TRBV24-1 and TRBJ2-1; TRBD2 matches 7 bases. Germline V gives CDR1 KGHDR, CDR2 SFDVKD. The CDR3 length is 16 residues. Losses at the gene ends were 4 bases for V and 7 bases for J; bases not matched to a gene: 12.

This chain uses TRBV20-1 with TRBJ2-7, with 9 bases lining up with TRBD2. V gave up 0 bases and J gave up 6 bases; unmatched junction bases: 9. CDR1 and CDR2 (germline): DFQATT, SNEGSKA (reference sequence). The CDR3 is 15 residues long. The CDR3 DNA reads TGCAGTGCTAGAGATCTTAGCGGGAGTCGTAGCGAGCAGTACTTC. Protein product: CSARDLSGSRSEQYF.

This sequence joins TRBV12-3 or TRBV12-4 and TRBJ2-3, with D tentatively TRBD2 (5 bases). This CDR3 spans 16 amino acids. Trimming removed 5 bases at V and 5 bases at J, with 20 bases between. As DNA, the CDR3 is TGTGCCAGCAGTCTTTCCTCCCGGGCGCGGGTAGATACGCAGTATTTT. Translating gives CASSLSSRARVDTQYF.

This clonotype was seen once. V usage is TRBV28 and J usage is TRBJ2-5; the D gene is possibly TRBD2 (6 bases). Trimming removed 6 bases from V and 4 bases from J, with 18 bases in between. This CDR3 has 15 residues. From germline, CDR1 is MDHEN and CDR2 SYDVKM. The CDR3 protein is CASSRWGGVTETQYF. Written as DNA, the CDR3 is TGTGCCAGCAGCCGATGGGGCGGGGTAACAGAGACCCAGTACTTC.

The chain links TRBV6-1 to TRBJ2-1; 12 bases are shared with TRBD2. The ends lost 6 bases at V and 6 bases at J; junction bases unmatched: 6. The germline CDR1 and CDR2 sequences are MNHNS and SASEGT. This CDR3 comprises 15 residues. The CDR3 sequence is CASSALAGGLNEQFF. The CDR3, as DNA: TGTGCCAGCAGCGCACTAGCGGGAGGACTCAATGAGCAGTTCTTC.

This clonotype is a singleton in its sample. This sequence joins TRBV6-2 or TRBV6-3 and TRBJ2-2; the match to TRBD1 covers 9 bases. The junction had 4 bases not matched to a gene; V was cut back by 7 bases and J by 1 base. The V gene's germline CDR1 is MNHEY and CDR2 SVGEGT. The CDR3 totals 15 residues. The CDR3 region is CASTTGGRNTGELFF. DNA of the CDR3: TGTGCCAGCACCACAGGGGGCCGGAACACCGGGGAGCTGTTTTTT.

This chain links TRBV6-1 with TRBJ1-2; 10 nucleotides line up with TRBD1. CDR3 length: 18 amino acids. CDR1 MNHNS and CDR2 SASEGT come from the germline V gene. With 3 bases clipped from V and 1 base from J, the junction kept 11 bases outside the gene matches. The CDR3 loop is CASSEGDRGSIYNYGYTF. The CDR3 DNA is TGTGCCAGCAGTGAGGGGGACAGGGGCTCAATTTATAACTATGGCTACACCTTC.

The genes are TRBV12-3 or TRBV12-4 and TRBJ1-6; no firm D call. CDR3 length: 15 residues. The V end lost 6 bases, the J end lost 5 bases, and 14 bases lay between the germline ends. This CDR3 reads CASSPDLGDNSPLHF. The CDR3 nucleotides read TGTGCCAGCAGCCCTGACCTCGGGGATAATTCACCCCTCCACTTT.

The chain combines TRBV6-1 with TRBJ2-7; 9 positions agree with TRBD1. The CDR3 length is 14 residues. With V trimmed by 5 bases and J by 2 bases, 4 bases remained unmatched. Looked up from germline, CDR1 is MNHNS and CDR2 is SASEGT. The CDR3 here is CASSRTGGAYEQYF. The CDR3 DNA is TGTGCCAGCAGTAGAACAGGGGGCGCCTACGAGCAGTACTTC.

The V gene is TRBV20-1, the J gene TRBJ2-3, with 9 bases that match TRBD2. Unmatched junction bases numbered 11, after V lost 6 bases and J lost 7 bases. CDR1 is DFQATT, CDR2 SNEGSKA, per germline (reference sequence). This CDR3 is 14 amino acids long. In DNA form, the CDR3 reads TGCAGTGCACCCCAACAAGCGGGAGGTCATACGCAGTATTTT. Translated: CSAPQQAGGHTQYF.

The chain links TRBV27 to TRBJ2-2; 7 bases line up with TRBD1. The CDR3 extends over 19 amino acids. Germline V CDR1 and CDR2: MNHEY, SMNVEV (reference sequence). Trimming took 1 base from V and 1 from J; bases not matched to a gene: 12. CDR3 nucleotide sequence: TGTGCCAGCAGTTTATGGGCGGACCCCGGACAGGTGAACACCGGGGAGCTGTTTTTT. It codes for CASSLWADPGQVNTGELFF.

V is TRBV6-1 and J is TRBJ2-5; either TRBD1 or TRBD2 may supply D (5 bases each). The CDR3 consists of 14 residues. In germline, CDR1 is MNHNS, CDR2 SASEGT. V lost 6 bases to trimming and J lost 5 bases, with 16 bases between them. The CDR3 DNA sequence: TGTGCCAGCAGACTAGGGGCAGTAAAGGAGACCCAGTACTTC. Protein sequence: CASRLGAVKETQYF.

CDR3 loop: CASSLRRIQGADYGYTF. CDR3 nucleotide sequence: TGTGCCAGCAGTTTACGCCGAATACAGGGGGCGGACTATGGCTACACCTTC. The chain couples TRBV27 to TRBJ1-2, with 9 nucleotides matching TRBD1. From germline, CDR1 is MNHEY and CDR2 SMNVEV (reference sequence). V lost 2 bases, J lost 3 bases, and 10 bases stayed unmatched. This CDR3 is 17 amino acids long.

The V gene is TRBV20-1, the J gene TRBJ2-3; D may be TRBD1 (6 bases). The germline CDR1 and CDR2 sequences are DFQATT and SNEGSKA (reference sequence). The CDR3 loop spans 16 amino acids. V was shortened by 0 bases and J by 4 bases, with 17 bases between the two germline ends. The chain's CDR3 is CSARDRVGGVADTQYF. Here the CDR3 DNA reads TGCAGTGCTAGAGACCGGGTAGGGGGAGTAGCAGATACGCAGTATTTT.

This clonotype was counted only a few times. The V and J genes are TRBV20-1 and TRBJ2-5; D may be TRBD2 (5 bases). The CDR3 consists of 15 residues. V lost 6 bases to trimming and J lost 7 bases, with 24 bases between them. CDR1 is DFQATT and CDR2 is SNEGSKA in the germline V gene (reference sequence). CDR3 coding DNA: TGCAGTGCCTTCTTTGGAGGATCCTCGGGTGGGACCCAGTACTTC. Protein product: CSAFFGGSSGGTQYF.

V and J are TRBV19 and TRBJ1-2; D is ambiguous. The CDR3 extends over 12 amino acids. Trimming took 8 bases from V and 4 from J, leaving 11 bases between them. Germline V CDR1 and CDR2: LNHDA, SQIVND (reference sequence). CDR3 sequence (DNA): TGTGCCAGTGGGAGACCCACCTATGGCTACACCTTC. Amino acid sequence: CASGRPTYGYTF.

This clonotype was counted only a few times. J is TRBJ1-1 and V is TRBV27, with D possibly being TRBD1 (6 bases). This CDR3 is built from 15 residues. CDR1 is MNHEY, CDR2 SMNVEV, per germline (reference sequence). V was shortened by 3 bases and J by 6 bases, with 17 bases between the two germline ends. CDR3 nucleotides: TGTGCCAGCAGTTTGAGGCCCCAGGGGATCGCTGAAGCTTTCTTT. Translation: CASSLRPQGIAEAFF.